This T cell receptor (beta chain) was observed in a study of CD8+ T cells in alopecia areata. Sorting of CD4+ and CD8+ T cells was performed on PBMCs. The CDR3 totals 14 residues. Germline lookup yields CDR1 SGHKS and CDR2 YYEKEE (reference sequence). V was clipped by 1 base and J by 4 bases, with 9 bases between them. This clone was seen at least ten times. Its antigen is not known. Investigators isolated RNA and reverse transcribed it into cDNA to act as the sequencing template. The protocol was immunoSEQ multiplex PCR, while the TCRdb copy is restricted to in-frame clones and leaves out a portion. The sample holds about 100,000 clones, approximately 63% seen once. General study results and limits: Scalp sequencing also captures normal skin's resident alphabeta T cells.

Sample: CD8+ T cells sorted from blood. This chain joins TRBV5-5 and TRBJ1-5; TRBD1 is a possible D gene (5 bases). The receptor was derived from a human donor in good health. The CDR3 protein is CASSLRDGNQPQHF. Here the CDR3 DNA reads TGTGCCAGCAGCTTGCGGGACGGAAATCAGCCCCAGCATTTT.